This T cell receptor beta chain was identified in a study of control samples from healthy donors and cancer patients. This CDR3 is 12 amino acids long. Germline lookup yields CDR1 WSHSY and CDR2 SAAADI. V was pared by 5 bases and J by 2 bases, with 6 bases between. Clones were read by immunoSEQ multiplex PCR, and TCRdb kept only the in-frame ones, dropping some. Counted here are roughly 95,000 clones, roughly 92% occurring once; the ten biggest clones make up around 3%. This clonotype was sampled from a human donor in good health. The donor label of this sample is uncertain. Sequencing was carried out using blood. This sequence joins TRBV10-2 and TRBJ1-1, with D unresolved. The CDR3 reads CASSPTNTEAFF. The CDR3 DNA reads TGCGCCAGCAGTCCTACTAACACTGAAGCTTTCTTT.